What follows are 2 T cell receptor beta chains derived from one specimen sequenced in a study of T cell repertoires in cytomegalovirus infection. These receptors have no identified antigens. One entry per CDR3 protein results from TCRdb running MiXCR on the reads. The table shows 140,000 to 150,000 distinct CDR3 sequences, with 30% to 40% occurring only once. Specimen: CD8+ T cells from cultured PBMCs, collected from culture after CMV antigen stimulation. These TCRs come from a human donor in good health (CMV status not recorded). Some clones in this sample may be carry-over from other donors' samples.

This clonotype has a handful of counts. The chain links TRBV28 to TRBJ2-3; 9 bases agree with TRBD2. V lost 10 bases, J lost 1 base, and 6 bases stayed unmatched. CDR3 length: 14 residues. Germline assignment: CDR1 MDHEN and CDR2 SYDVKM. The CDR3 is CATERGEGTDTQYF. CDR3 bases: TGTGCCACTGAGCGGGGGGAAGGCACAGATACGCAGTATTTT.

The rearrangement joins TRBV25-1 to TRBJ2-3, with a possible D match to TRBD2 (5 bases). Germline assignment: CDR1 MGHDK and CDR2 SYGVNS. V was cut by 2 bases and J by 10 bases, with 7 bases left in between. The CDR3 contains 11 residues. CDR3 nucleotides: TGTGCCAGCAGTGAAAAGAGGGCGCAGTATTTT. This translates into CASSEKRAQYF.